Sequencing of this TCR beta chain was carried out in a study of blood T cell repertoires in COVID-19. Study background: Samples taken during acute and convalescent COVID-19 were collected in the United States, Italy and Spain. PBMCs, B-cell-depleted T cells, or T cells were the source of the cDNA or gDNA that made up the material.

CDR3 length: 16 residues. With 1 base clipped from V and 1 base from J, the junction kept 5 bases outside the gene matches. The V gene's germline CDR1 is LGHDT and CDR2 YNNKEL (reference sequence). As handled by the study authors: Reference gene primer amplification gave nucleated cell count estimates. TCRdb keeps only in-frame clones here, not all; method: immunoSEQ multiplex PCR. D and trimming were read from the DNA, whereas the V and J calls and clone size are those reported in that table. Here the sample spans under 300,000 clones, around 86% being singletons. The V call is TRBV3-1 (or the pseudogene TRBV3-2), the J call TRBJ2-5; TRBD1 agrees at 8 bases. The sequence derives from a man aged 18-30 years with active or convalescent COVID-19. Sequencing was carried out using peripheral blood. The CDR3 DNA is TGTGCCAGCAGCCAAGTTTTCAGGGGGCCCCAAGAGACCCAGTACTTC. Translation: CASSQVFRGPQETQYF.